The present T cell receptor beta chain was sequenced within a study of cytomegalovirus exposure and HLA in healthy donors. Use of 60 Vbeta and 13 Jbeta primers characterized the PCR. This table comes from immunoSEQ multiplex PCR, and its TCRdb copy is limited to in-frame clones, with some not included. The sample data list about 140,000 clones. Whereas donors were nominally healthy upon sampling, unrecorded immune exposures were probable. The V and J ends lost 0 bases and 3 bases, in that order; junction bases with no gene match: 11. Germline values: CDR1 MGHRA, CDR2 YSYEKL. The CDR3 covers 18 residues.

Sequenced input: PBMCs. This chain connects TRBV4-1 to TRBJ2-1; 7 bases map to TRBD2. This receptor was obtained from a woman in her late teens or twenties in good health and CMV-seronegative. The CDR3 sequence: CASSQDGARSGLYNEQFF. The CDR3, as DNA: TGCGCCAGCAGCCAAGATGGGGCTCGTAGCGGGCTCTACAATGAGCAGTTCTTC.